This TCR beta chain stems from a study of beta chain features in type 1 diabetes. Notes on the study in general: cDNA sequencing could over-represent cells with high TCR expression. Among type 1 diabetes patients, VDJ junctions had fewer insertions and more deletions. Patients with Type 1 diabetes showed moderately but significantly shorter TCRB CDR3s in all four CD4+ subsets.

Reverse transcription of all isolated RNA meant that expressed TCRB transcripts were sequenced. The method was immunoSEQ multiplex PCR; TCRdb's version includes in-frame clones alone and lacks a portion of them. The data show 640,000 or so clones, with over 12% seen just once and just under 0.04% held by the top ten. Researchers reported sorting CD4+ naive, central memory, regulatory and stem cell-like memory cells via CD45RO/CCR7/CD25/CD127/CD95/CD27. This clone has a handful of counts. Its cognate antigen is unknown. This clonotype originated in a man aged 18 to 30 with type 1 diabetes. Material: naive CD4+ T cells from blood.

The CDR3 here is CASSLERKNPLEQYF. The CDR3 DNA reads as TGTGCCAGCAGCTTGGAACGCAAAAACCCCCTCGAGCAGTACTTC. The gene calls are TRBV5-4 and TRBJ2-7; no firm D call. From germline, CDR1 is SGHNT and CDR2 YYREEE (reference sequence). The CDR3 is 15 amino acids. Trimming took 0 bases from V and 6 from J, leaving 16 bases between them.